This TCR beta chain was recorded in a study of blood T cell repertoires in COVID-19. Background on the study: PBMCs, B-cell-depleted T cells, or T cells provided the cDNA or gDNA that made up the material.

Participant age was about 18 to 89 years, and participants resided in fewer than 30 US areas. Either two negative PCRs, clearance, or symptom resolution qualified Cohort 3 donors as recovered. Authors' methods: Reference gene primers were amplified, and this amplification served to estimate nucleated cell counts. Clones were read by immunoSEQ multiplex PCR, and TCRdb kept only the in-frame ones, dropping some. From that table come the V and J calls and clone size; the DNA was used to work out D and trimming. The sample includes 310,000 or so clones, about 83% of them seen just once. This CDR3 region has 13 residues. Germline CDR1 is SGHAT and CDR2 is FQNNGV. Trimming left V 6 bases short and J 9 bases short, with 12 bases between.

The chain has TRBV11-2 and TRBJ1-6; no clear D gene. Material for sequencing was PBMCs or T cells enriched from blood (not recorded which). The sequence derives from a woman between 40 and 50 years old who had recovered from COVID-19. CDR3 in DNA: TGTGCCAGCAGTCGAGAGGCAACTTCACCCCTCCACTTT. Encoded protein: CASSREATSPLHF.